This TCR beta chain comes out of a study of cytomegalovirus exposure and HLA in healthy donors. Study observations and caveats: Reports indicated that the classifier achieved high specificity and sensitivity in diagnosing cytomegalovirus status. Versus the approximately 700-donor mean, an Asian-associated ancestry cluster reportedly showed fewer N-insertions in a later analysis. Later work found that TCR association rates differed between HLA loci; DRB1 had the most and HLA-C the fewest. The study labeled fewer than 200 TCR beta chains cytomegalovirus-associated.

The CDR3 loop spans 14 amino acids. V lost 5 bases to trimming and J lost 1 base, with 11 bases between them. Germline V gives CDR1 LNHDA, CDR2 SQIVND (reference sequence). Use of 60 Vbeta and 13 Jbeta primers characterized the PCR. This table comes from immunoSEQ multiplex PCR, and its TCRdb copy is limited to in-frame clones, with some not included. The table lists about 150,000 clones, roughly 74% of them singletons. Comment on this clone: Its antigen is unknown.

The sequencing input was PBMCs. This receptor was obtained from a young man in good health and CMV-seronegative. The chain joins TRBV19 to TRBJ1-1, with a tentative D call TRBD1 (5 bases). CDR3 region: CASSAGRGNTEAFF. CDR3 DNA: TGTGCCAGTAGTGCCGGAAGGGGGAACACTGAAGCTTTCTTT.